The clone carrying this T cell receptor (beta chain) was seen at least ten times. The antigen remains unidentified. With 0 bases removed from V and 4 bases from J, the gap between germline ends came to 17 bases. Germline V lookup: CDR1 LNHNV, CDR2 YYDKDF (reference sequence). The CDR3 spans 17 residues. This entry comes from a study of T-cell memory formation after mild COVID-19. Findings and caveats of the study: Day 15 to 85 contracting clones showed balanced CD4/CD8; later expanders leaned CD4+.

One entry per CDR3 protein results from TCRdb running MiXCR on the 5' RACE reads. The top ten hold around an eighth of the sample, which has roughly 450,000 distinct CDR3 sequences, approximately 18% seen once. The sample comprised PBMCs or a T cell subset sorted from them (not recorded which). The clonotype was recovered from an adult woman who had mild COVID-19 (a few samples of this study predate the infection). Cell type and time point are not known. The chain couples TRBV15 to TRBJ2-3; D perhaps matches TRBD2 (5 bases). As DNA, the CDR3 is TGTGCCACCAGCAGAGAGACCCAGCTAGCTGCGGCAGATACGCAGTATTTT. Protein: CATSRETQLAAADTQYF.